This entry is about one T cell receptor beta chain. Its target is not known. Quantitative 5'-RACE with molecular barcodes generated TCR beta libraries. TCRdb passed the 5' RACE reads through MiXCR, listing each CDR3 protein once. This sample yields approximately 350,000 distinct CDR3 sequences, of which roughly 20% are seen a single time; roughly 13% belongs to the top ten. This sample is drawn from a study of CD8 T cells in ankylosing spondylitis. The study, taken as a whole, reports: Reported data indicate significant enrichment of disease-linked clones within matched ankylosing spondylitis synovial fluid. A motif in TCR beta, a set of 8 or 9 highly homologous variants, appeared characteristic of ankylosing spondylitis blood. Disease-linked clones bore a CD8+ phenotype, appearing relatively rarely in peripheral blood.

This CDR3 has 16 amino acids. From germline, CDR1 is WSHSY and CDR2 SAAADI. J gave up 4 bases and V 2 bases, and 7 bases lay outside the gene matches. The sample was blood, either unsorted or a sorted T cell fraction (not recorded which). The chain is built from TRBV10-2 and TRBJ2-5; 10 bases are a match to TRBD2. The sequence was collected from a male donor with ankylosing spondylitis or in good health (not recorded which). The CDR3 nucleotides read TGCGCCAGCAGTGAGACCGCTAGCGGGGGTGGAGAGACCCAGTACTTC. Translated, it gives CASSETASGGGETQYF.